This T cell receptor beta chain was recorded in a study of T cells in Graves' hyperthyroidism and ophthalmopathy. The CDR3 extends over 16 amino acids. Losses at the gene ends were 4 bases for V and 7 bases for J; bases not matched to a gene: 8. CDR1 is LGHDT, CDR2 YNNKEL, per germline (reference sequence). Template material for amplifying TCR beta CDR3 regions consisted of RNA transcripts. The study used the HTBI primer set for a first-round RT-PCR of the TCR CDR3. TCRdb redid the calling of the multiplex PCR reads with MiXCR, one entry per CDR3 protein. The sample has more than 300,000 distinct CDR3 sequences, more than 11% seen once.

The rearrangement uses TRBV3-1 and TRBJ2-1; 12 nucleotides match TRBD1. Sequenced material: blood. The TCR originated in a woman aged 30 to 39 with Graves' hyperthyroidism. The CDR3, as DNA: TGTGCCAGCAGCCTAGCCGGGACAGGGGGCTTGAATGAGCAGTTCTTC. Translating gives CASSLAGTGGLNEQFF.